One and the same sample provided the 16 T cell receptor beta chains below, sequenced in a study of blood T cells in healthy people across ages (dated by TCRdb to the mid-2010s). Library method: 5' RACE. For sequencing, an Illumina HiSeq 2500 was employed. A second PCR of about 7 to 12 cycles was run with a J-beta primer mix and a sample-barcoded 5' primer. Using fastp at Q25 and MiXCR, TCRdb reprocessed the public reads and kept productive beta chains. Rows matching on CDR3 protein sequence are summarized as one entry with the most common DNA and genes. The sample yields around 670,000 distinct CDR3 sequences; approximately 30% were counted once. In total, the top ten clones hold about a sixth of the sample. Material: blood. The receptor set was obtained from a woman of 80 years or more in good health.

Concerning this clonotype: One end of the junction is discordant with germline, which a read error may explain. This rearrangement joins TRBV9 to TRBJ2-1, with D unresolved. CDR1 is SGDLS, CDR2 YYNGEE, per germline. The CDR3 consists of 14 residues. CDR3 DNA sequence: TGTGCCAGCAGCGTAGGGGGTTCCTACAATGGGCAGTTCTTC. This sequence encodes CASSVGGSYNGQFF.

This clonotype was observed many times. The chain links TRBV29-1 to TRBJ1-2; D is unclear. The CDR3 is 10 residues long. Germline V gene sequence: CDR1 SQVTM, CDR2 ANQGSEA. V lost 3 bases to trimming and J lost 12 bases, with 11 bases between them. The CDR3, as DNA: TGCAGCGTTGACTTGCAGCCTCACACCTTC. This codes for CSVDLQPHTF.

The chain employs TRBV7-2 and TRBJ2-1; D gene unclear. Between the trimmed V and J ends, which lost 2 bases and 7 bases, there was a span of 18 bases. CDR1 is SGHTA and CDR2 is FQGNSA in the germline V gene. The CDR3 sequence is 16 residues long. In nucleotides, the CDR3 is TGTGCCAGCAGCTTAAAGGTCTCATCGGGCCTTAATGAGCAGTTCTTC. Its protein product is CASSLKVSSGLNEQFF.

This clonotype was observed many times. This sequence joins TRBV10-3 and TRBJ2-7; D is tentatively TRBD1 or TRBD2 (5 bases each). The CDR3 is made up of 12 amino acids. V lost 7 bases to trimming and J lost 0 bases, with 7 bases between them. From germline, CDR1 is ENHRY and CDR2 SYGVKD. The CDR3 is CAITGTSYEQYF. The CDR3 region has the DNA TGTGCCATCACCGGGACCTCCTACGAGCAGTACTTC.

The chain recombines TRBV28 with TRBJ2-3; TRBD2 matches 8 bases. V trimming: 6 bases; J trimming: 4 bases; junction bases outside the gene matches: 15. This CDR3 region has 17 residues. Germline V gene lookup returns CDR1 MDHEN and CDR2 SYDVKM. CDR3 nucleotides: TGTGCCAGCAGCTTTTACCTAGCGGGCGTGGAGCCAGATACGCAGTATTTT. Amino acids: CASSFYLAGVEPDTQYF.

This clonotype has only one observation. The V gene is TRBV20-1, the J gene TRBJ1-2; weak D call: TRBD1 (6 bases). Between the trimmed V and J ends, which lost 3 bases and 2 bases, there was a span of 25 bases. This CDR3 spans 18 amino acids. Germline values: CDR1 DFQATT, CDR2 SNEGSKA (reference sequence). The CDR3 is CSASRGRQDRTRNYGYTF. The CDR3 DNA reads TGCAGTGCTAGTCGGGGGCGACAGGACAGAACCCGAAACTATGGCTACACCTTC.

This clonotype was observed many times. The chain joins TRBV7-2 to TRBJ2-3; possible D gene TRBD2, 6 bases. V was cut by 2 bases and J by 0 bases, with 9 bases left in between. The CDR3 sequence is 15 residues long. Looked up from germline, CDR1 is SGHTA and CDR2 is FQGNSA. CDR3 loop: CASSLIGTSTDTQYF. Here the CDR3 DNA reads TGTGCCAGCAGCTTAATCGGGACTAGCACAGATACGCAGTATTTT.

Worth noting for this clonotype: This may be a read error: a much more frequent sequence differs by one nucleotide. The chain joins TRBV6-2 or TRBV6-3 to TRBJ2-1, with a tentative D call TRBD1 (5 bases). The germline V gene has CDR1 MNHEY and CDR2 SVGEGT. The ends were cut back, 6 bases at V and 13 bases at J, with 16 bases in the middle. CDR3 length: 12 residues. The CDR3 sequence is CASRDIQETQFF. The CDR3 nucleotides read TGTGCCAGCAGGGACATCCAAGAGACCCAGTTCTTC.

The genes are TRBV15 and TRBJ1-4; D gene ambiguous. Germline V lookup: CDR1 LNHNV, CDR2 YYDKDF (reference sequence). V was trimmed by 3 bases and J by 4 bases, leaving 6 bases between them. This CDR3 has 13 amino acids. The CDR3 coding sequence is TGTGCCACCAGCAGGGAATTTAATGAAAAACTGTTTTTT. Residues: CATSREFNEKLFF.

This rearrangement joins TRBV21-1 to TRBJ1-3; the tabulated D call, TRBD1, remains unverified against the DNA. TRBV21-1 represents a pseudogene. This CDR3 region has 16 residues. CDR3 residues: CASSNQTGSSGNTIYF. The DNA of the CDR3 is TGTGCCAGCAGCAATCAGACAGGGAGCTCTGGAAACACCATATATTTT.

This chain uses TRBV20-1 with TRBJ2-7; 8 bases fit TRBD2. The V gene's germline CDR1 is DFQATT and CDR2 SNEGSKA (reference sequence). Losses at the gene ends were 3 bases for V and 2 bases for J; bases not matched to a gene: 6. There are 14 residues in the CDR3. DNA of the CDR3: TGCAGTGCTAGCCCCGGGAGGGGCACCTACGAGCAGTACTTC. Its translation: CSASPGRGTYEQYF.

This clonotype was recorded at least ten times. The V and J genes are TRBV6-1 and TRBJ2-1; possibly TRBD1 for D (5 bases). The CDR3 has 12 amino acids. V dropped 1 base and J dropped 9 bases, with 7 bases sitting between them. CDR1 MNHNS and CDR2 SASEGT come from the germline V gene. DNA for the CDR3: TGTGCCAGCAGTGAAGTTGGGGCTGAGCAGTTCTTC. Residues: CASSEVGAEQFF.

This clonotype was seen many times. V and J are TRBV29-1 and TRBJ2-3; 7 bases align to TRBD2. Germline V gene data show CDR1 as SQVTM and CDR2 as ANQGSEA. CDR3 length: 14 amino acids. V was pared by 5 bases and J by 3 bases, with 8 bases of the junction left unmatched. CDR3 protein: CSVSIAGNTDTQYF. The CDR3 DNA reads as TGCAGCGTTAGCATAGCGGGTAATACAGATACGCAGTATTTT.

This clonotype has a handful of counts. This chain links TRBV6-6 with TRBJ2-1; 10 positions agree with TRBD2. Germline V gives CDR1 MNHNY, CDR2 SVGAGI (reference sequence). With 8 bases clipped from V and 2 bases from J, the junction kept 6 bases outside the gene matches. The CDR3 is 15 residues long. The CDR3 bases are TGTGCCAGCGTGCCGAGCGGGGGGGCCTACAATGAGCAGTTCTTC. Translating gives CASVPSGGAYNEQFF.

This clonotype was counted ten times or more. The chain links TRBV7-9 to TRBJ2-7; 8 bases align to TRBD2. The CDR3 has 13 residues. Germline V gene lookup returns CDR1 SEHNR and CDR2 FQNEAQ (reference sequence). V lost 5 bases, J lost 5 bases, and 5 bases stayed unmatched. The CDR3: CASSPPGGHEQYF. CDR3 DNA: TGTGCCAGCAGCCCCCCGGGGGGGCACGAGCAGTACTTC.

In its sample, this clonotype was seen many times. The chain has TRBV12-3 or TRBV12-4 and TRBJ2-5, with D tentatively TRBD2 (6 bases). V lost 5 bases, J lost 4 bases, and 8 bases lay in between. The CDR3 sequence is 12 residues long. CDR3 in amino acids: CASSPGVETQYF. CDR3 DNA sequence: TGTGCCAGCAGTCCGGGGGTAGAGACCCAGTACTTC.